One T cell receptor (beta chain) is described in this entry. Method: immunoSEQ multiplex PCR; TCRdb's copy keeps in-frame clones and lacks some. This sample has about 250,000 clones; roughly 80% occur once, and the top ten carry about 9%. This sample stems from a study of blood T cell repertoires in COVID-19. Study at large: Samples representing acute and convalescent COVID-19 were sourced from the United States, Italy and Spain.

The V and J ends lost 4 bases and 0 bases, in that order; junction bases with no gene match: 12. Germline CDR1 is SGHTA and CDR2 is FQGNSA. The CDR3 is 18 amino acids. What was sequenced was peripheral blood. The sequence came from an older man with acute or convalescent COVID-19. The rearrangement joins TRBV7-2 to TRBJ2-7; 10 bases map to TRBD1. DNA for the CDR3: TGTGCCAGCAGCTCCGGACAGGGGGTAAGAAGGAACTCCTACGAGCAGTACTTC. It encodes CASSSGQGVRRNSYEQYF. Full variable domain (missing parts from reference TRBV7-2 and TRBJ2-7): GAGVSQSPSNKVTEKGKDVELRCDPISGHTALYWYRQSLGQGLEFLIYFQGNSAPDKSGLPSDRFSAERTGGSVSTLTIQRTQQEDSAVYLCASSSGQGVRRNSYEQYFGPGTRLTVT.